This T cell receptor beta chain emerged from a study of cytomegalovirus exposure and HLA in healthy donors. As for the study in general: Later, an analysis reported that the 120 or so validation repertoires had used the same platform as the 666 first-cohort repertoires.

Concerning this clone: Its antigen remains unknown.

V lost 4 bases, J lost 5 bases, and 15 bases lay in between. The CDR3 runs to 14 residues. Germline V gene sequence: CDR1 MGHRA, CDR2 YSYEKL. Overall study results and limits: Per published reports, the classifier diagnosed cytomegalovirus status with high specificity and sensitivity. Investigators reported 150 to 200 TCR beta chains as tied to cytomegalovirus. According to a subsequent analysis, TCR clusters identified in the first cohort showed a tendency to co-occur across the approximately 120 validation repertoires.

The protocol was immunoSEQ multiplex PCR, while the TCRdb copy is restricted to in-frame clones and leaves out a portion. Found here are a few hundred thousand clones, about 90% of them singletons; the top ten hold around 12%. Sequencing was performed on PBMCs. The chain couples TRBV4-1 to TRBJ2-7, with D perhaps given as TRBD1 or TRBD2 (5 bases each). This TCR was recovered from a man aged 18 to 29 in good health and CMV-seropositive. This chain's CDR3 is CASSLLVGANEQYF. DNA of the CDR3: TGCGCCAGCAGCCTCTTAGTCGGGGCCAACGAGCAGTACTTC.